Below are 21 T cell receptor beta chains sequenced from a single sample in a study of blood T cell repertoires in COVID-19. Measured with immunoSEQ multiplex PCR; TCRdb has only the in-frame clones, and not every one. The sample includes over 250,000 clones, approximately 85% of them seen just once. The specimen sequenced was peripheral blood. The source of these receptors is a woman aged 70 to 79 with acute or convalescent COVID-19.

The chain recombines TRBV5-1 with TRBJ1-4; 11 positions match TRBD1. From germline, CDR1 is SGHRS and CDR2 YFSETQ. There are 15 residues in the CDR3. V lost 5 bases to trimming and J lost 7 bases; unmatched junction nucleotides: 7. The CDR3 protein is CASSQAGTGGEKLFF. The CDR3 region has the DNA TGCGCCAGCAGTCAAGCCGGGACAGGGGGTGAAAAACTGTTTTTT.

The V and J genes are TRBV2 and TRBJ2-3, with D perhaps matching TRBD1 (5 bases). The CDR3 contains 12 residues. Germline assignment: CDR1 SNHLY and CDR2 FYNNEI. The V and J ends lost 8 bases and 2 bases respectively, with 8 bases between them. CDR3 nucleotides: TGTGCCAGCGACAGCTTCACAGATACGCAGTATTTT. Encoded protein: CASDSFTDTQYF.

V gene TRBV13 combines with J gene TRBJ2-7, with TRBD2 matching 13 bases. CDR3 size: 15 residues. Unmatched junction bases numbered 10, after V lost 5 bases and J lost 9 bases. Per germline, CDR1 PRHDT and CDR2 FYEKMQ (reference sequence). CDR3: CASSPTSGGVDGQYF. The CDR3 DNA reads TGTGCCAGCAGCCCAACTAGCGGGGGGGTAGACGGGCAGTACTTC.

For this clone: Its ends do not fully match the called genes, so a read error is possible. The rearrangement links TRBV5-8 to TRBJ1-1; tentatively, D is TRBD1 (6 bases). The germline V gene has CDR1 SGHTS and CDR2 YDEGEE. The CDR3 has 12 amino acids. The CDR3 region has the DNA TGTGCCAGCAGCCGCCACGCACCAAGGGGGAACTTT. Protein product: CASSRHAPRGNF.

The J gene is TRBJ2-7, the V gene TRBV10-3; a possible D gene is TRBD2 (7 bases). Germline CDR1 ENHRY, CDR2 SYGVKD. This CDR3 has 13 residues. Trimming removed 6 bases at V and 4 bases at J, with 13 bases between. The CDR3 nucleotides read TGTGCCATCAGGGGGGGGACACCGTACGAGCAGTACTTC. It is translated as CAIRGGTPYEQYF.

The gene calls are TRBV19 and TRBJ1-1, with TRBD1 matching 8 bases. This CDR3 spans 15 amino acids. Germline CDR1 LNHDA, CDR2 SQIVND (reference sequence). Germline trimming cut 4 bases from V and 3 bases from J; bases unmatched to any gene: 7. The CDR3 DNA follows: TGTGCCAGTAGTAAGTTACAGGGGGGGTACACTGAAGCTTTCTTT. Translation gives CASSKLQGGYTEAFF. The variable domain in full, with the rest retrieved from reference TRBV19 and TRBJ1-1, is DGGITQSPKYLFRKEGQNVTLSCEQNLNHDAMYWYRQDPGQGLRLIYYSQIVNDFQKGDIAEGYSVSREKKESFPLTVTSAQKNPTAFYLCASSKLQGGYTEAFFGQGTRLTVV.

The CDR3 sequence is CASKVAGTSGGEQFF. The CDR3, as DNA: TGCGCCAGCAAAGTGGCAGGGACTAGCGGGGGTGAGCAGTTCTTC. This chain uses TRBV5-1 with TRBJ2-1, with 14 bases matching TRBD2. V was pared by 6 bases and J by 9 bases, with 8 bases of the junction left unmatched. This CDR3 region has 15 residues. Per germline, CDR1 SGHRS and CDR2 YFSETQ.

The CDR3 reads CASSSGLAGGPETQYF. CDR3 nucleotides: TGCGCCAGCAGCTCGGGACTAGCGGGGGGTCCGGAGACCCAGTACTTC. The V and J genes are TRBV5-1 and TRBJ2-5; 15 bases agree with TRBD2. The V gene end was trimmed by 3 bases and the J gene end by 5 bases; junction bases not matched to a gene: 5. CDR3 length equals 16 residues. Germline loops: CDR1 SGHRS, CDR2 YFSETQ.

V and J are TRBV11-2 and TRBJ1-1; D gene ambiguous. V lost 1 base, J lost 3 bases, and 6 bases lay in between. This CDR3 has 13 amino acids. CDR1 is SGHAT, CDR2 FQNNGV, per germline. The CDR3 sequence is CASSLGEHTEAFF. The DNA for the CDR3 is TGTGCCAGCAGCTTAGGGGAGCACACTGAAGCTTTCTTT.

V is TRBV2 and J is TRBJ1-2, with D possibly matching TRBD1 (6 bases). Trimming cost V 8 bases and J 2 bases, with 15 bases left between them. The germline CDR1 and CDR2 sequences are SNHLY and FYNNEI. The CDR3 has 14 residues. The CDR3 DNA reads TGTGCCAGCGGGAAGGGACATTCCAACTATGGCTACACCTTC. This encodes CASGKGHSNYGYTF.

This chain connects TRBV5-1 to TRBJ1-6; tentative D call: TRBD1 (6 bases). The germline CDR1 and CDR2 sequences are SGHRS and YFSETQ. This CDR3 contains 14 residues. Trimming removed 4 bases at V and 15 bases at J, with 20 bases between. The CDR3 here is CASSPGDTDGRLHF. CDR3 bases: TGCGCCAGCAGCCCCGGGGACACCGATGGACGCCTCCACTTT. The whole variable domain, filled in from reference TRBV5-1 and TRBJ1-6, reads KAGVTQTPRYLIKTRGQQVTLSCSPISGHRSVSWYQQTPGQGLQFLFEYFSETQRNKGNFPGRFSGRQFSNSRSEMNVSTLELGDSALYLCASSPGDTDGRLHFGNGTRLTVT.

The CDR3 nucleotides are TGTGCCAGCTCACCGGGACAGGGGAATGGAAACACCATATATTTT. Residues: CASSPGQGNGNTIYF. The V call is TRBV18, the J call TRBJ1-3; 10 bases line up with TRBD1. The CDR3 runs 15 residues. After removal of 3 bases from V and 3 bases from J, the junction contained 2 bases not matched to a gene. Germline V gives CDR1 KGHSH, CDR2 LQKENI.

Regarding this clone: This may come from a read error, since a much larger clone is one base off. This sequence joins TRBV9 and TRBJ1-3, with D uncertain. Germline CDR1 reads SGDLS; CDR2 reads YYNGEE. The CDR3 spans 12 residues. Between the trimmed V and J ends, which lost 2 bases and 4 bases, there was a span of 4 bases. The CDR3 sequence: CASSVQGNTIYF. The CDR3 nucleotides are TGTGCCAGCAGCGTTCAGGGAAACACCATATATTTT.

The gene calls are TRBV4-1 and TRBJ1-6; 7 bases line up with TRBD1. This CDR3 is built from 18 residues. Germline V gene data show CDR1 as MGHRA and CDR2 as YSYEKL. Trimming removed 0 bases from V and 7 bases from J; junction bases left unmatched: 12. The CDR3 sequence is CASSQDRKLDRLNSPLHF. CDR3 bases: TGCGCCAGCAGCCAAGATCGCAAGTTGGACAGGCTCAATTCACCCCTCCACTTT.

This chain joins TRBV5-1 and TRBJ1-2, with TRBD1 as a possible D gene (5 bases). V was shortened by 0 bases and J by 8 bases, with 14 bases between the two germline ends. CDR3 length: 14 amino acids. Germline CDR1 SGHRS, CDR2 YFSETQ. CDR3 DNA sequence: TGCGCCAGCAGCTTGGCGCTTCAGGGTCGCGGCTACACCTTC. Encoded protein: CASSLALQGRGYTF.

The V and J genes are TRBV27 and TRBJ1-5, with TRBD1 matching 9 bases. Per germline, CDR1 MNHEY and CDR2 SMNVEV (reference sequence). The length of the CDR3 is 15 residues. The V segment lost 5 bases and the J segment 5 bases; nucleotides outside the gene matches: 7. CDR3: CASSPWGQGHQPQHF. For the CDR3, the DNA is TGTGCCAGCAGTCCGTGGGGACAGGGCCATCAGCCCCAGCATTTT.

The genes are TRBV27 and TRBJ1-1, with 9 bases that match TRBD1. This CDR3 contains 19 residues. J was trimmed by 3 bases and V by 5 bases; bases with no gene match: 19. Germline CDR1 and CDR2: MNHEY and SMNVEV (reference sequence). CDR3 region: CASSPRGSLLQGAHTEAFF. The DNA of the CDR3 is TGTGCCAGCAGTCCAAGGGGGTCCCTCTTACAGGGGGCCCACACTGAAGCTTTCTTT.

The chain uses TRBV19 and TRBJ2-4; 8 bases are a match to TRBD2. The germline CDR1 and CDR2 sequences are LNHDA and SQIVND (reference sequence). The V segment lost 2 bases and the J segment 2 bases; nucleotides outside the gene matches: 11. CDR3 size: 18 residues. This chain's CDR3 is CASSILLGRGGSKNIQYF. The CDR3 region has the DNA TGTGCCAGTAGTATACTTCTCGGACGGGGGGGCTCCAAAAACATTCAGTACTTC.

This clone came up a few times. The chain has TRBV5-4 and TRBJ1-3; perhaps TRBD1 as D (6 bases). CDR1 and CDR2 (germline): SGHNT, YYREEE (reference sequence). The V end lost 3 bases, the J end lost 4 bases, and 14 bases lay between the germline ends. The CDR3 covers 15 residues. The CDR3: CASSSPGGLGNTIYF. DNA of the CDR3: TGTGCCAGCAGCTCGCCTGGGGGCCTGGGAAACACCATATATTTT.

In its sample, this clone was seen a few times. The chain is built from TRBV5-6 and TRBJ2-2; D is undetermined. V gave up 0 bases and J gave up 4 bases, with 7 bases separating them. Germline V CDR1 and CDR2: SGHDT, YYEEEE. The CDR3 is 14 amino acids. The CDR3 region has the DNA TGTGCCAGCAGCTTGGTTTTGAGCACCGGGGAGCTGTTTTTT. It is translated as CASSLVLSTGELFF.

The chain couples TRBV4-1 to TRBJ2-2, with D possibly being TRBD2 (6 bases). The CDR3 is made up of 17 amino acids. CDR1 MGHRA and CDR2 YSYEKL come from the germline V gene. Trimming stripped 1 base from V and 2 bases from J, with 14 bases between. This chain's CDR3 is CASSQAKAGLNTGELFF. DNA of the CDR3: TGCGCCAGCAGCCAAGCAAAGGCGGGGCTAAACACCGGGGAGCTGTTTTTT.